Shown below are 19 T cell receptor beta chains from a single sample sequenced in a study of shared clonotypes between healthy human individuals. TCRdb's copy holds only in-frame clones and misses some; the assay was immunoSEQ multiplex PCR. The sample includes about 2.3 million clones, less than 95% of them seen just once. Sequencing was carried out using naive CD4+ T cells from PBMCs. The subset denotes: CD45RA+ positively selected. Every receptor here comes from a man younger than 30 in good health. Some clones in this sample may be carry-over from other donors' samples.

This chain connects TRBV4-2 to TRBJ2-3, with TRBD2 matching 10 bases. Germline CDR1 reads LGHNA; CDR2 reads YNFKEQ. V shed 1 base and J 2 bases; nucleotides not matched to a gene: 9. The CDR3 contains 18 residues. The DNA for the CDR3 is TGTGCCAGCAGCCAAGGGCCTAGCGGGAGTCCCTACACAGATACGCAGTATTTT. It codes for CASSQGPSGSPYTDTQYF.

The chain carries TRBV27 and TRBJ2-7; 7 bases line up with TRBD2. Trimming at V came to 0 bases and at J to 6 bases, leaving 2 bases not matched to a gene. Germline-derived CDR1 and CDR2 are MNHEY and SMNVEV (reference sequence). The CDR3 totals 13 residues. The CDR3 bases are TGTGCCAGCAGTTTATCGAGCGGGGCCGAGCAGTACTTC. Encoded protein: CASSLSSGAEQYF.

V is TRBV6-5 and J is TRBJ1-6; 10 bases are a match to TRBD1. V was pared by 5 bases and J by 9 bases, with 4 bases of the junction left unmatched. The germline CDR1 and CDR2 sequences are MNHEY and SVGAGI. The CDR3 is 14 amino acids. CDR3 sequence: CASSRQGAGSPLHF. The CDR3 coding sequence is TGTGCCAGCAGTCGACAGGGGGCAGGTTCACCCCTCCACTTT.

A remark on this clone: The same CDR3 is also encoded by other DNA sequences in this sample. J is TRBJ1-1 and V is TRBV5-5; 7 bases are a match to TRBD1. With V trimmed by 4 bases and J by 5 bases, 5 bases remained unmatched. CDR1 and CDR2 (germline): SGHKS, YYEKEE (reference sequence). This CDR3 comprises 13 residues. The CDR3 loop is CASSRQGSTEAFF. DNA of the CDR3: TGTGCCAGCAGCCGACAGGGTTCGACTGAAGCTTTCTTT.

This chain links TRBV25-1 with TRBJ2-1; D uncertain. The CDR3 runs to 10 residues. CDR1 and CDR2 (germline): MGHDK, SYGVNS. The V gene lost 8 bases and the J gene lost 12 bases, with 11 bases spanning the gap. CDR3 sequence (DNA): TGTGCCAGCTGCCAGAGCTGGCAGTTCTTC. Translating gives CASCQSWQFF.

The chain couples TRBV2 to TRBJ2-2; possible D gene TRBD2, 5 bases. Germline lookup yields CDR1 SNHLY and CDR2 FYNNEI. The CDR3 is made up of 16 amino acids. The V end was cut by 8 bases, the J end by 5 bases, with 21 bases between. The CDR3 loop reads CASGGAAGLDTGELFF. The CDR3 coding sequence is TGTGCCAGCGGCGGAGCGGCAGGCCTGGATACCGGGGAGCTGTTTTTT.

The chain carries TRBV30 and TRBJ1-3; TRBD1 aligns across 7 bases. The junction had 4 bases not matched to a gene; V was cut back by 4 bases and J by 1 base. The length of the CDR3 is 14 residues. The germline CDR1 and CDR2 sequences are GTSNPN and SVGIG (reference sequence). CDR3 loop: CAWKRTGSGNTIYF. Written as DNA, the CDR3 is TGTGCCTGGAAGCGGACAGGATCTGGAAACACCATATATTTT.

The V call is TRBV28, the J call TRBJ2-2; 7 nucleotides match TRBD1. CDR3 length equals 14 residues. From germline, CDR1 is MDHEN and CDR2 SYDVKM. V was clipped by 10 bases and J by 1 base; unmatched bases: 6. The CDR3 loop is CATKGQMNTGELFF. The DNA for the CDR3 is TGTGCCACCAAGGGACAGATGAACACCGGGGAGCTGTTTTTT.

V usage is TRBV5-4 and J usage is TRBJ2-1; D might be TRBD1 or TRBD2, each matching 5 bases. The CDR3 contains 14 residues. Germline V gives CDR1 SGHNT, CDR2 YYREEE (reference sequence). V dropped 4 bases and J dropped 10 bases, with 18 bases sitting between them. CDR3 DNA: TGTGCCAGCAGCGGATACGGCCGGGACGCAGAGCAGTTCTTC. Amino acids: CASSGYGRDAEQFF.

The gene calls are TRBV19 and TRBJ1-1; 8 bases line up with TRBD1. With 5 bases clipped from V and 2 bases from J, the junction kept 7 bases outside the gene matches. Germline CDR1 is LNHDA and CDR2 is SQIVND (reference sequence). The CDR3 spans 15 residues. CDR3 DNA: TGTGCCAGTAGTTTCCGAGGACAGGGTAACACTGAAGCTTTCTTT. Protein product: CASSFRGQGNTEAFF.

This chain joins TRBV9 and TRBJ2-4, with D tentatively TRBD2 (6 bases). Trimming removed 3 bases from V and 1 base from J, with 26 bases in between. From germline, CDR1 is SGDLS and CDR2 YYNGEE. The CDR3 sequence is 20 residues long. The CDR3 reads CASSADGGTQGQQAKNIQYF. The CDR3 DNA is TGTGCCAGCAGCGCGGATGGGGGGACCCAGGGTCAACAGGCCAAAAACATTCAGTACTTC.

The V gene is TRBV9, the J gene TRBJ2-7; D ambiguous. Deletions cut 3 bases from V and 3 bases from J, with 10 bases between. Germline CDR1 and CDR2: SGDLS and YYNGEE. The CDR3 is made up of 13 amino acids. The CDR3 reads CASSGLPLYEQYF. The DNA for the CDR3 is TGTGCCAGCAGCGGCCTGCCTCTCTACGAGCAGTACTTC.

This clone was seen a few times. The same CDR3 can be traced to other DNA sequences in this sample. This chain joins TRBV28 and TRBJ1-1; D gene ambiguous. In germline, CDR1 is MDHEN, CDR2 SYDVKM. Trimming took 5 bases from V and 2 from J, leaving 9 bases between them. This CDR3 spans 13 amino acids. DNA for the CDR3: TGTGCCAGCAGTCCCCCCGGAAACACTGAAGCTTTCTTT. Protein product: CASSPPGNTEAFF.

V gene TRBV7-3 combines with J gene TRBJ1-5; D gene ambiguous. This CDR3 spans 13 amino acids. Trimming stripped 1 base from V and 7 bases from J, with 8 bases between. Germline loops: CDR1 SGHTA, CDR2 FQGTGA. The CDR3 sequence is CASSLNMGQPQHF. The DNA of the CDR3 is TGTGCCAGCAGCTTAAACATGGGCCAGCCCCAGCATTTT.

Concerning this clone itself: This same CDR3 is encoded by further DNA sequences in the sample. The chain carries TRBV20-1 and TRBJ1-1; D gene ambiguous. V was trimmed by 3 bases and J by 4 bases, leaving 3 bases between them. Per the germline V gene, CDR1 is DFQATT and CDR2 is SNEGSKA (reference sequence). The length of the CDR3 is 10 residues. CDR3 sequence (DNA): TGCAGTGCTAGGAGCACTGAAGCTTTCTTT. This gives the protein CSARSTEAFF.

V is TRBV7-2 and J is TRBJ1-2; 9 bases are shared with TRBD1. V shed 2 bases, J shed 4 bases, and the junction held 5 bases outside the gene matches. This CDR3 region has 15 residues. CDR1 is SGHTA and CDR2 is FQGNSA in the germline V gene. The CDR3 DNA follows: TGTGCCAGCAGCTTAAGGACAGGGGTTGGCTATGGCTACACCTTC. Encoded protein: CASSLRTGVGYGYTF.

The CDR3 sequence: CASPAPGGGKGVNTEAFF. In DNA form, the CDR3 reads TGCGCCAGCCCCGCCCCAGGGGGGGGAAAAGGGGTGAACACTGAAGCTTTCTTT. This chain uses TRBV5-1 with TRBJ1-1; 7 bases are shared with TRBD1. Germline trimming cut 7 bases from V and 0 bases from J; bases unmatched to any gene: 18. This CDR3 is built from 18 residues. The germline CDR1 and CDR2 sequences are SGHRS and YFSETQ.

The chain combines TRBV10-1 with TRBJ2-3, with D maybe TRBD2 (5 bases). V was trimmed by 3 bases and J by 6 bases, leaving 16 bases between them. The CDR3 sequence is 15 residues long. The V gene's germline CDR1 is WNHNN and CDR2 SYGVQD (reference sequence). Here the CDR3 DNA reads TGCGCCAGCAGTGATCCGCGGGTACCTAGGGATACGCAGTATTTT. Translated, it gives CASSDPRVPRDTQYF.

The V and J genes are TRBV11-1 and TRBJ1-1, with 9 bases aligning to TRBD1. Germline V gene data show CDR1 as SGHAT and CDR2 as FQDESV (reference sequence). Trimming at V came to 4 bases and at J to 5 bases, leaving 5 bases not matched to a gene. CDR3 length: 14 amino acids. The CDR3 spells CASSWETGGTEAFF. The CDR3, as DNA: TGTGCCAGCAGCTGGGAGACAGGGGGAACTGAAGCTTTCTTT.